The 9 T cell receptor beta chains in this list originate from one sample, sequenced in a study of regulatory T cells in long-lasting Graves disease. Time point in this sample: newly diagnosed GD, antithyroid drugs for less than 3 months. From RNA extracted from PBMCs, the TCR library was made. With iRepertoire HTBI primers and Arm-PCR of CDR3 regions, TCR beta libraries were built. One entry per CDR3 protein results from TCRdb running MiXCR on the multiplex PCR reads. Of approximately 400,000 distinct CDR3 sequences in the sample, 15% were seen once. The data also belong to a second study, concerning T cells in Graves' hyperthyroidism and ophthalmopathy.

The input for sequencing was peripheral blood mononuclear cells (PBMCs), taken at new diagnosis, from a patient treated with antithyroid drugs. Receptor source: a woman aged 40-49 years with Graves disease.

This clonotype was seen a few times. V gene TRBV10-3 combines with J gene TRBJ1-1; D is uncertain. The CDR3 extends over 13 amino acids. In germline, CDR1 is ENHRY, CDR2 SYGVKD. Trimming pared 0 bases from V and 7 bases from J, leaving 9 bases between. CDR3 amino acids: CAISESEQYEAFF. The CDR3, as DNA: TGTGCCATCAGTGAGTCGGAGCAGTATGAAGCTTTCTTT.

The V gene is TRBV5-5, the J gene TRBJ2-1; 10 bases align to TRBD2. CDR3 length: 16 amino acids. Per the germline V gene, CDR1 is SGHKS and CDR2 is YYEKEE (reference sequence). With V trimmed by 2 bases and J by 4 bases, 6 bases remained unmatched. CDR3 sequence reads: CASSFIPSGGYNEQFF. Here the CDR3 DNA reads TGTGCCAGCAGCTTCATACCTAGCGGGGGATACAATGAGCAGTTCTTC.

Ten or more counts support this clonotype. The chain has TRBV3-1 and TRBJ2-7; the match to TRBD2 covers 10 bases. V lost 7 bases and J lost 0; bases outside the gene matches: 3. The CDR3 is made up of 14 amino acids. Germline V CDR1 and CDR2: LGHDT, YNNKEL (reference sequence). The CDR3 region is CASTLAGGSYEQYF. The DNA for the CDR3 is TGTGCCAGCACTTTAGCGGGAGGCTCCTACGAGCAGTACTTC.

The table lists this clonotype with many counts. The V and J genes are TRBV5-1 and TRBJ1-1, with 8 bases fitting TRBD1. J gave up 3 bases and V 4 bases, and 2 bases lay outside the gene matches. The germline CDR1 and CDR2 sequences are SGHRS and YFSETQ. CDR3 size: 13 residues. CDR3 nucleotides: TGCGCCAGCAGCGAGGACAGGGACACTGAAGCTTTCTTT. Translated, it gives CASSEDRDTEAFF.

The chain combines TRBV12-3 or TRBV12-4 with TRBJ1-1, with D perhaps matching TRBD1 (5 bases). The V gene lost 2 bases and the J gene lost 5 bases, with 9 bases spanning the gap. The CDR3 extends over 13 amino acids. The CDR3 coding sequence is TGTGCCAGCAGTTTAAACAGGTTGACTGAAGCTTTCTTT. This gives the protein CASSLNRLTEAFF.

This clonotype occurred many times. The chain combines TRBV28 with TRBJ1-1, with a possible D match to TRBD1 (6 bases). The CDR3 is 15 residues long. Trimming removed 5 bases from V and 3 bases from J, with 16 bases in between. From germline, CDR1 is MDHEN and CDR2 SYDVKM. Written as DNA, the CDR3 is TGTGCCAGCAGTCCCTCGGGGGGGGCGGACACTGAAGCTTTCTTT. Its translation is CASSPSGGADTEAFF.

This clonotype was picked up many times. J is TRBJ1-1 and V is TRBV6-2 or TRBV6-3; 8 positions match TRBD1. This CDR3 spans 17 amino acids. CDR1 and CDR2 (germline): MNHEY, SVGEGT. After removal of 5 bases from V and 1 base from J, the junction contained 12 bases not matched to a gene. CDR3 nucleotide sequence: TGTGCCAGCAGTCACGGACAGGGTCAGGAGGGGAACACTGAAGCTTTCTTT. Translating it yields CASSHGQGQEGNTEAFF.

The chain couples TRBV25-1 to TRBJ1-5; D unresolved. Trimming shortened V by 4 bases and J by 7 bases, and 5 bases separated the two germline ends. The germline gives CDR1 MGHDK, CDR2 SYGVNS. The CDR3 totals 11 residues. The CDR3 DNA reads as TGTGCCAGCAGTGCGGCGCAGCCCCAGCATTTT. It translates to CASSAAQPQHF.

This chain links TRBV7-3 with TRBJ1-3; D call uncertain. The germline CDR1 and CDR2 sequences are SGHTA and FQGTGA. The CDR3 runs to 13 residues. V lost 0 bases, J lost 8 bases, and 8 bases lay in between. CDR3 protein: CASSLTGGDTIYF. CDR3 nucleotides: TGTGCCAGCAGCTTAACTGGCGGGGACACCATATATTTT.